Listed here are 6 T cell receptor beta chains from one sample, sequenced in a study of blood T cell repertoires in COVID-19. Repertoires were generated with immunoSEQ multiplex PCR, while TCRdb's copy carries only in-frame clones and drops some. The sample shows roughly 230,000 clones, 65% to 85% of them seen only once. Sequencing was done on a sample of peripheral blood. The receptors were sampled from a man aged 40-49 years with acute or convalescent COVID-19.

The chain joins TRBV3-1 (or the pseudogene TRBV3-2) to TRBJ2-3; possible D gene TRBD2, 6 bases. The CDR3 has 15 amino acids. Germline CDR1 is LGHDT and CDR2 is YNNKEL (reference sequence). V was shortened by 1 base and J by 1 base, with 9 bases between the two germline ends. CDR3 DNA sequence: TGTGCCAGCAGCCAAGGGGCTAGCGGCACAGATACGCAGTATTTT. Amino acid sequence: CASSQGASGTDTQYF.

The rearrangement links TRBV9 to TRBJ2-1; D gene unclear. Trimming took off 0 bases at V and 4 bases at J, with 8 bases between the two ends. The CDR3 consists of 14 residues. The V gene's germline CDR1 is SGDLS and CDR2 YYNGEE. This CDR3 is CASSVAGRYNEQFF. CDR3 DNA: TGTGCCAGCAGCGTAGCCGGCAGGTACAATGAGCAGTTCTTC.

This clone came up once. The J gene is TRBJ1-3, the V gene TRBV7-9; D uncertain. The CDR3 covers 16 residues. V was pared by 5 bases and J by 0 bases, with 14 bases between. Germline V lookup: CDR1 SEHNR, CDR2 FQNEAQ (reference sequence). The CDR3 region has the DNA TGTGCCAGCAGCCCCTACAGCAAATACTCTGGAAACACCATATATTTT. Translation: CASSPYSKYSGNTIYF.

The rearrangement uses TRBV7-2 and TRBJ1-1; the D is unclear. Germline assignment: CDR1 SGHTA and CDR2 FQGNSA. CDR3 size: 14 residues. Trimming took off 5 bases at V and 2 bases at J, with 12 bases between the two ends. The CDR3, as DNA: TGTGCCAGCAGCCCAAAGACACCAAACACTGAAGCTTTCTTT. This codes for CASSPKTPNTEAFF.

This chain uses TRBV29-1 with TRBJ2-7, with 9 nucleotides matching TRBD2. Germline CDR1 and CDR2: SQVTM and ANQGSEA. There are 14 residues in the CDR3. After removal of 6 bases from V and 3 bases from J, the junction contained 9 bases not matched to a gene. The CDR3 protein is CSVVSGRSSYEQYF. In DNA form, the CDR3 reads TGCAGCGTCGTAAGCGGGAGGAGTAGCTACGAGCAGTACTTC.

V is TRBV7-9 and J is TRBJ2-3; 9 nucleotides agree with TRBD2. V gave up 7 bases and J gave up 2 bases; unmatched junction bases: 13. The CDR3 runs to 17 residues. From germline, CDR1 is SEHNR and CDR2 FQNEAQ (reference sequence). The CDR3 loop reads CASMLRREGRDTDTQYF. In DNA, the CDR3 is TGTGCCAGCATGCTACGGCGGGAGGGCCGTGACACAGATACGCAGTATTTT.